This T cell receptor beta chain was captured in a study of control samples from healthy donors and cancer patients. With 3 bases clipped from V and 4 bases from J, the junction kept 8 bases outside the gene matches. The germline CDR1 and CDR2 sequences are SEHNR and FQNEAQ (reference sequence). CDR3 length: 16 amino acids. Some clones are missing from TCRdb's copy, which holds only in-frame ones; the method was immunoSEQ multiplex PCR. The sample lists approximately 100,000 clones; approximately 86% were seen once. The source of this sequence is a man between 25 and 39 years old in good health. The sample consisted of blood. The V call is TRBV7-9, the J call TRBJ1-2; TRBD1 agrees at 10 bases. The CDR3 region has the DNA TGTGCCAGCAGCTTCTCCGGGACAGGGGCCACCTATGGCTACACCTTC. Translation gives CASSFSGTGATYGYTF.